The next 21 T cell receptor beta chains were all read from a single sample in a study of blood T cell repertoires in COVID-19. Measured with immunoSEQ multiplex PCR; TCRdb has only the in-frame clones, and not every one. The sample lists more than 250,000 clones; about 90% were seen once. The sequenced sample was PBMCs or T cells enriched from blood (not recorded which). The receptors stem from a woman in her late teens or twenties with acute COVID-19.

The rearrangement links TRBV19 to TRBJ2-1; TRBD2 matches at 13 bases. The germline CDR1 and CDR2 sequences are LNHDA and SQIVND (reference sequence). V gave up 3 bases and J gave up 8 bases; unmatched junction bases: 10. The CDR3 loop spans 17 amino acids. The CDR3 loop reads CASSIGLAGVFSDEQFF. In DNA form, the CDR3 reads TGTGCCAGTAGTATTGGACTAGCGGGAGTTTTTAGCGATGAGCAGTTCTTC.

The V call is TRBV19, the J call TRBJ1-5, with 7 positions matching TRBD1. The V gene end was trimmed by 6 bases and the J gene end by 7 bases; junction bases not matched to a gene: 6. The CDR3 has 13 residues. Germline V gene sequence: CDR1 LNHDA, CDR2 SQIVND (reference sequence). This CDR3 reads CASRLSGGQPQHF. CDR3 coding DNA: TGTGCCAGTAGACTGTCAGGGGGACAGCCCCAGCATTTT.

This chain connects TRBV18 to TRBJ1-5, with 10 bases identical to TRBD1. The CDR3 loop spans 17 amino acids. Germline V gene sequence: CDR1 KGHSH, CDR2 LQKENI. J gave up 0 bases and V 5 bases, and 7 bases lay outside the gene matches. CDR3 region: CASSAGTGERSNQPQHF. The CDR3 DNA reads TGTGCCAGCTCAGCTGGGACAGGGGAACGTAGCAATCAGCCCCAGCATTTT.

A few counts support this clone. The chain recombines TRBV7-9 with TRBJ2-3; the match to TRBD1 covers 8 bases. The trim removed 2 bases at V and 4 bases at J, leaving 8 bases unmatched. The CDR3 covers 16 residues. Germline lookup yields CDR1 SEHNR and CDR2 FQNEAQ (reference sequence). The CDR3 loop is CASSLYGTGPPDTQYF. The DNA for the CDR3 is TGTGCCAGCAGCTTATACGGGACAGGTCCACCAGATACGCAGTATTTT.

V is TRBV5-1 and J is TRBJ2-5; 12 nucleotides line up with TRBD2. The length of the CDR3 is 16 residues. Per the germline V gene, CDR1 is SGHRS and CDR2 is YFSETQ. V shed 4 bases, J shed 1 base, and the junction held 5 bases outside the gene matches. For the CDR3, the DNA is TGCGCCAGCAGCCTTGGGACTAGCGGGCGCCAAGAGACCCAGTACTTC. Its protein product is CASSLGTSGRQETQYF.

This chain links TRBV25-1 with TRBJ2-7, with 10 positions matching TRBD2. CDR3 length equals 16 residues. Germline assignment: CDR1 MGHDK and CDR2 SYGVNS. With V trimmed by 2 bases and J by 3 bases, 7 bases remained unmatched. The CDR3 loop reads CASSERGLAHHYEQYF. As DNA, the CDR3 is TGTGCCAGCAGTGAAAGGGGACTAGCGCACCACTACGAGCAGTACTTC.

The J gene is TRBJ1-6, the V gene TRBV2, with TRBD1 identical over 7 bases. V was pared by 3 bases and J by 7 bases, with 6 bases of the junction left unmatched. CDR1 is SNHLY, CDR2 FYNNEI, per germline. This CDR3 comprises 15 residues. Here the CDR3 DNA reads TGTGCCAGCAGTGATGACAGGGTAGAGAATTCACCCCTCCACTTT. Amino acids: CASSDDRVENSPLHF.

The CDR3 loop reads CASSFGLVEDQYF. In DNA, the CDR3 is TGTGCCAGCAGTTTTGGACTGGTGGAGGACCAGTACTTC. The chain joins TRBV12-3 or TRBV12-4 to TRBJ2-5, with D maybe TRBD2 (5 bases). The V end was cut by 3 bases, the J end by 10 bases, with 15 bases between. The CDR3 consists of 13 residues.

This clone has just a few counts. The sample holds other DNA sequences that translate to the same CDR3. The chain uses TRBV9 and TRBJ2-7; weak D call: TRBD2 (5 bases). V was pared by 0 bases and J by 1 base, with 8 bases between. Germline V lookup: CDR1 SGDLS, CDR2 YYNGEE. The CDR3 consists of 14 residues. CDR3 in amino acids: CASSVGGSSYEQYF. Written as DNA, the CDR3 is TGTGCCAGCAGCGTAGGTGGGAGTTCCTACGAGCAGTACTTC.

CDR3 sequence (DNA): TGTGCCTGGAGTGTAGCGTGGAGGTACGAGCAGTACTTC. Translated: CAWSVAWRYEQYF. The chain employs TRBV30 and TRBJ2-7; perhaps TRBD2 as D (5 bases). The germline V and J ends were trimmed by 0 bases and 4 bases, with 10 bases remaining between them. This CDR3 contains 13 residues. CDR1 is GTSNPN and CDR2 is SVGIG in the germline V gene (reference sequence).

The rearrangement uses TRBV7-2 and TRBJ2-5; D unresolved. Trimming cost V 7 bases and J 2 bases, with 20 bases left between them. The CDR3 extends over 16 amino acids. Germline loops: CDR1 SGHTA, CDR2 FQGNSA. The CDR3 sequence: CASTLVMGPLQETQYF. For the CDR3, the DNA is TGTGCCAGCACCCTCGTGATGGGCCCCCTGCAAGAGACCCAGTACTTC.

The CDR3 is CASSPPWSGRAAEQFF. In nucleotides, the CDR3 is TGTGCCAGCAGCCCCCCGTGGAGCGGGAGGGCCGCTGAGCAGTTCTTC. This rearrangement joins TRBV4-2 to TRBJ2-1; TRBD2 matches at 10 bases. The CDR3 is 16 amino acids. The germline V gene encodes CDR1 LGHNA and CDR2 YNFKEQ. V lost 4 bases and J lost 9; bases outside the gene matches: 12.

As concerns this clone: Additional DNA sequences in this sample encode the identical CDR3. This chain links TRBV4-3 with TRBJ2-1; possibly TRBD2 for D (6 bases). This CDR3 spans 15 amino acids. Trimming took 1 base from V and 4 from J, leaving 11 bases between them. From germline, CDR1 is LGHNA and CDR2 YSLEER. CDR3 protein: CASSQGVAVYNEQFF. The CDR3 DNA reads TGCGCCAGCAGCCAAGGAGTAGCGGTTTACAATGAGCAGTTCTTC.

The rearrangement joins TRBV10-3 to TRBJ1-4, with TRBD1 as a possible D gene (6 bases). Trimming removed 10 bases from V and 0 bases from J, with 18 bases in between. Germline CDR1 and CDR2: ENHRY and SYGVKD. The CDR3 is 16 residues long. The chain's CDR3 is CATKAGGTSTNEKLFF. CDR3 coding DNA: TGTGCCACCAAAGCTGGGGGCACCTCAACTAATGAAAAACTGTTTTTT.

This chain connects TRBV6-5 to TRBJ2-5, with D perhaps matching TRBD2 (5 bases). The CDR3 contains 11 residues. Trimming took off 6 bases at V and 7 bases at J, with 9 bases between the two ends. Germline values: CDR1 MNHEY, CDR2 SVGAGI. In nucleotides, the CDR3 is TGTGCCAGCAGGGCGGGCCGGACCCAGTACTTC. Protein product: CASRAGRTQYF.

The chain joins TRBV27 to TRBJ1-4, with unresolved D. This CDR3 has 15 residues. Per the germline V gene, CDR1 is MNHEY and CDR2 is SMNVEV (reference sequence). V gave up 3 bases and J gave up 5 bases, with 13 bases separating them. The CDR3 DNA sequence: TGTGCCAGCAGTTTGTTCGCGCGGATAAATGAAAAACTGTTTTTT. The encoded protein is CASSLFARINEKLFF.

The chain carries TRBV10-3 and TRBJ1-6; 9 bases are shared with TRBD1. V dropped 6 bases and J dropped 5; count of bases not matched to a gene: 8. CDR1 ENHRY and CDR2 SYGVKD come from the germline V gene. This CDR3 has 16 amino acids. The CDR3 protein is CAIRGTGPNDNSPLHF. DNA of the CDR3: TGTGCCATCAGGGGGACAGGGCCAAACGATAATTCACCCCTCCACTTT.

The rearrangement links TRBV27 to TRBJ1-1, with a tentative D call TRBD1 (6 bases). Germline-derived CDR1 and CDR2 are MNHEY and SMNVEV (reference sequence). V was clipped by 2 bases and J by 11 bases, with 15 bases between them. This CDR3 has 13 residues. The CDR3 DNA is TGTGCCAGCAGTTTAGGGGCTGGGGGCCTTGCTTTCTTT. Amino acids: CASSLGAGGLAFF.

The V gene is TRBV11-3, the J gene TRBJ2-3; D is possibly TRBD2 (6 bases). Between the trimmed V and J ends, which lost 1 base and 6 bases, there was a span of 8 bases. This CDR3 region has 13 residues. Germline loops: CDR1 SGHNT, CDR2 YENEEA. CDR3 in DNA: TGTGCCAGCAGCTTAGCCCGGGGGGATACGCAGTATTTT. Its translation is CASSLARGDTQYF.

This clone occurred once. The V gene is TRBV7-2, the J gene TRBJ2-7; D might be TRBD2 (6 bases). The germline V and J ends were trimmed by 4 bases and 4 bases, with 11 bases remaining between them. Germline loops: CDR1 SGHTA, CDR2 FQGNSA. CDR3 size: 13 residues. The CDR3 DNA is TGTGCCAGCAGCTCGTGGAGGGCGTACGAGCAGTACTTC. It translates to CASSSWRAYEQYF.

The chain joins TRBV19 to TRBJ2-7, with 8 bases aligning to TRBD2. CDR1 and CDR2 from the germline V gene are LNHDA and SQIVND (reference sequence). CDR3 length equals 15 residues. The V segment lost 4 bases and the J segment 2 bases; nucleotides outside the gene matches: 7. The CDR3 DNA sequence: TGTGCCAGTAGTACCGCCGGGGGGGACACCTACGAGCAGTACTTC. Translation: CASSTAGGDTYEQYF.